A selection of T cell receptor beta chains follows, all from one sample in a study of blood T cell repertoires in COVID-19. Only in-frame clones appear in the TCRdb table, and some are missing; sequencing was by immunoSEQ multiplex PCR. The data hold about 210,000 clones, with around 86% observed a single time. Sequencing was performed on PBMCs or T cells enriched from blood (not recorded which). These receptors were obtained from a woman aged 40 to 50 in a cohort exposed to, infected with or recovered from COVID-19 (not recorded which). Both conserved end residues are part of each CDR3. A D gene is named only where the DNA matches it firmly. Rows may omit the clone size; those that give it use once, few, many or a size class.

clone_size j_call cdr3_length d_call v_call cdr3_aa cdr3_nt
NA TRBJ1-5 13 NA TRBV18 CASSPLSNQPQHF TGTGCCAGCTCACCACTCTCGAATCAGCCCCAGCATTTT
NA TRBJ1-6 14 NA TRBV5-6 CASSLLRPDSPLHF TGTGCCAGCAGCTTGTTACGCCCGGATTCACCCCTCCACTTT
NA TRBJ2-7 18 TRBD2 TRBV6-2/TRBV6-3 CASSLLEITPASGGEQYF TGTGCCAGCAGTCTACTCGAAATAACCCCTGCTAGCGGGGGGGAGCAGTACTTC
NA TRBJ1-1 15 NA TRBV27 CASSWRGHKNTEAFF TGTGCCAGCAGTTGGAGAGGACATAAGAACACTGAAGCTTTCTTT
NA TRBJ2-5 15 TRBD1 TRBV7-2 CASSPGDSLQETQYF TGTGCCAGCAGCCCTGGGGACAGCCTCCAAGAGACCCAGTACTTC
NA TRBJ2-3 16 TRBD2 TRBV7-9 CASSLDSGRAADTQYF TGTGCCAGCAGCTTAGACAGCGGGAGGGCCGCCGATACGCAGTATTTT
NA TRBJ2-1 12 NA TRBV12-3/TRBV12-4 CASTGVENEQFF TGTGCCAGCACCGGGGTTGAAAATGAGCAGTTCTTC
NA TRBJ1-1 15 NA TRBV19 CASSASDKGGTEAFF TGTGCCAGTAGTGCCTCCGACAAGGGGGGGACTGAAGCTTTCTTT
NA TRBJ1-1 16 TRBD1 TRBV19 CASSIRQGRGNTEAFF TGTGCCAGTAGTATCCGACAGGGGAGAGGGAACACTGAAGCTTTCTTT
NA TRBJ2-7 15 TRBD2 TRBV13 CASSARLAGYYEQYF TGTGCCAGCAGCGCCCGACTAGCGGGGTACTACGAGCAGTACTTC
NA TRBJ2-3 16 TRBD2 TRBV9 CASSLLSGGLGNTQYF TGTGCCAGCAGCCTTCTTAGCGGGGGGCTGGGAAATACGCAGTATTTT
NA TRBJ1-2 11 NA TRBV28 CASRGVDGYTF TGTGCCAGCAGGGGCGTGGATGGCTACACCTTC
NA TRBJ2-1 20 TRBD2 TRBV4-1 CASSQVPGTRSLIDYNEQFF TGCGCCAGCAGCCAAGTGCCCGGGACTAGGAGCCTAATTGACTACAATGAGCAGTTCTTC
NA TRBJ1-6 15 NA TRBV13 CASSLGRDYNSPLHF TGTGCCAGCAGCTTAGGCCGAGACTATAATTCACCCCTCCACTTT
NA TRBJ1-2 13 NA TRBV10-2 CASSESEVYGYTF TGCGCCAGCAGTGAGTCAGAGGTTTATGGCTACACCTTC
NA TRBJ1-2 15 TRBD1 TRBV30 CAWSAYRDRDYGYTF TGTGCCTGGAGTGCCTACCGGGACAGGGATTATGGCTACACCTTC
NA TRBJ1-5 16 TRBD1 TRBV19 CASSIYHRGGGQPQHF TGTGCCAGTAGTATATATCACAGGGGTGGGGGTCAGCCCCAGCATTTT
NA TRBJ2-2 16 TRBD1 TRBV24-1 CATSEWDRGIAGELFF TGTGCCACCAGTGAATGGGACAGGGGAATTGCCGGGGAGCTGTTTTTT
NA TRBJ2-7 16 TRBD1 TRBV5-1 CASSLAPLRTGVEQYF TGCGCCAGCAGCTTGGCCCCCCTCCGGACAGGGGTCGAGCAGTACTTC
NA TRBJ1-5 15 TRBD1 TRBV19 CASSTRTGGNQPQHF TGTGCCAGTAGTACCCGGACAGGGGGCAATCAGCCCCAGCATTTT
once TRBJ2-1 12 TRBD2 TRBV5-4 CASRAGGLEQFF TGTGCCAGCCGCGCGGGGGGCCTTGAGCAGTTCTTC
NA TRBJ1-1 14 NA TRBV30 CAWSVGGARTEAFF TGTGCCTGGAGTGTAGGGGGGGCTCGCACTGAAGCTTTCTTT
NA TRBJ1-4 19 TRBD1 TRBV10-2 CASSEGAGTDESLGEKLFF TGCGCCAGCAGTGAAGGAGCCGGGACAGACGAAAGCTTAGGTGAAAAACTGTTTTTT
NA TRBJ2-5 14 NA TRBV5-1 CASSLELVGETQYF TGCGCCAGCAGCTTGGAACTAGTCGGAGAGACCCAGTACTTC
few TRBJ2-1 13 TRBD2 TRBV19 CASRLAGYNEQFF TGTGCCAGTAGACTAGCGGGATACAATGAGCAGTTCTTC
few TRBJ1-2 15 NA TRBV3-1/TRBV3-2 CASSQESGSAWGYTF TGTGCCAGCAGCCAAGAATCGGGGTCGGCATGGGGCTACACCTTC
NA TRBJ1-2 14 TRBD1 TRBV10-2 CASSAGGAYYGYTF TGCGCCAGCAGTGCAGGGGGCGCCTATTATGGCTACACCTTC
NA TRBJ1-6 13 NA TRBV6-5 CASSTGVNSPLHF TGTGCCAGCTCTACAGGCGTTAATTCACCCCTCCACTTT
NA TRBJ2-7 14 TRBD1 TRBV13 CASSLGTGKYEQYF TGTGCCAGCAGCTTAGGGACAGGGAAATACGAGCAGTACTTC
NA TRBJ2-7 13 NA TRBV27 CASSLLGEYEQYF TGTGCCAGCAGTTTATTAGGAGAATACGAGCAGTACTTC
NA TRBJ2-2 17 NA TRBV4-3 CASSPPGSEMNTGELFF TGCGCCAGCAGCCCCCCGGGTAGCGAAATGAACACCGGGGAGCTGTTTTTT
NA TRBJ2-1 17 TRBD2 TRBV7-8 CASSPNTGTSGYNEQFF TGTGCCAGCAGCCCTAATACCGGGACTAGCGGTTACAATGAGCAGTTCTTC
NA TRBJ1-1 13 NA TRBV2 CASSWPTNTEAFF TGTGCCAGCAGTTGGCCGACTAACACTGAAGCTTTCTTT
medium-sized TRBJ1-1 14 NA TRBV29-1 CSVEDGVRGTEAFF TGCAGCGTTGAAGATGGGGTCAGGGGCACTGAAGCTTTCTTT
NA TRBJ1-2 12 NA TRBV21-1 CASGWTGRGYTF TGTGCCAGCGGCTGGACAGGGCGTGGCTACACCTTC
once TRBJ1-2 16 NA TRBV9 CASSVHHGEANYGYTF TGTGCCAGCAGCGTTCATCACGGGGAAGCTAACTATGGCTACACCTTC
NA TRBJ2-3 16 TRBD2 TRBV3-1/TRBV3-2 CASSQIIRAGPDTQYF TGTGCCAGCAGCCAAATAATACGAGCGGGACCAGATACGCAGTATTTT
NA TRBJ2-1 15 TRBD1 TRBV19 CASSVGQGAYNEQFF TGTGCCAGTAGTGTAGGACAGGGGGCCTACAATGAGCAGTTCTTC
NA TRBJ2-5 16 TRBD2 TRBV28 CASSFPSGGARETQYF TGTGCCAGCAGTTTCCCTAGCGGGGGGGCCAGGGAGACCCAGTACTTC
NA TRBJ2-2 15 NA TRBV7-9 CASSLGQEAWGELFF TGTGCCAGCAGCTTAGGACAGGAGGCCTGGGGGGAGCTGTTTTTT
NA TRBJ1-2 10 NA TRBV20-1 CSARKLGQSF TGCAGTGCTAGAAAACTGGGACAATCCTTC